Below are 23 T cell receptor beta chains sequenced from a single sample in a study of cytotoxic CD8 clonotypes in ibrutinib-treated CLL. The assay was immunoSEQ multiplex PCR, and TCRdb's table has in-frame clones only and misses some. The sample carries fewer than 50,000 clones, roughly 50% recorded once. Here the sequenced sample was PBMCs, taken after 12 months of ibrutinib treatment. The source is a human donor with chronic lymphocytic leukemia.

This clone was detected only a few times. The chain links TRBV5-1 to TRBJ2-7; D uncertain. CDR1 is SGHRS and CDR2 is YFSETQ in the germline V gene. There are 14 residues in the CDR3. Deletions cut 5 bases from V and 0 bases from J, with 12 bases between. CDR3 region: CASREKLSSYEQYF. CDR3 nucleotide sequence: TGCGCCAGCAGGGAGAAACTGAGCTCCTACGAGCAGTACTTC.

A few counts support this clone. The CDR3 bases are TGTGCCAGCAGCCGAAAAGGGGACGGGGGCTCTGGAAACACCATATATTTT. Translation: CASSRKGDGGSGNTIYF. The chain is built from TRBV4-2 and TRBJ1-3; D is possibly TRBD1 (5 bases). Germline V gene lookup returns CDR1 LGHNA and CDR2 YNFKEQ. The CDR3 extends over 17 amino acids. V was trimmed by 4 bases and J by 0 bases, leaving 16 bases between them.

The J gene is TRBJ1-4, the V gene TRBV15; a weak D match, TRBD1 (6 bases). V lost 4 bases, J lost 7 bases, and 16 bases lay in between. The germline gives CDR1 LNHNV, CDR2 YYDKDF (reference sequence). CDR3 size: 15 residues. CDR3 region: CATSTGGGPSEKLFF. CDR3 coding DNA: TGTGCCACCAGCACAGGAGGGGGGCCGAGTGAAAAACTGTTTTTT.

V gene TRBV18 combines with J gene TRBJ1-2; 9 bases match TRBD1. The ends lost 2 bases at V and 5 bases at J; junction bases unmatched: 9. The germline V gene encodes CDR1 KGHSH and CDR2 LQKENI. This CDR3 spans 16 amino acids. CDR3 sequence (DNA): TGTGCCAGCTCACCAGGTGAAGCCGGGACAGGGTATGGCTACACCTTC. It yields the protein CASSPGEAGTGYGYTF.

Notes on this clone: A read error may account for a junction end that differs from germline. The chain uses TRBV5-1 and TRBJ2-7, with D hard to call. Per the germline V gene, CDR1 is SGHRS and CDR2 is YFSETQ. This CDR3 is 15 amino acids long. CDR3 nucleotide sequence: TGTGCCAGCAGCTCGCTATACACGGGTTCCTACGAGCAGTACTTC. It yields the protein CASSSLYTGSYEQYF. The full variable domain, in which reference TRBV5-1 and TRBJ2-7 provide the parts outside the CDR3, is KAGVTQTPRYLIKTRGQQVTLSCSPISGHRSVSWYQQTPGQGLQFLFEYFSETQRNKGNFPGRFSGRQFSNSRSEMNVSTLELGDSALYLCASSSLYTGSYEQYFGPGTRLTVT.

The chain combines TRBV5-1 with TRBJ2-7; D unresolved. Germline V gene lookup returns CDR1 SGHRS and CDR2 YFSETQ. CDR3 length: 12 amino acids. V was clipped by 2 bases and J by 3 bases, with 6 bases between them. The CDR3 loop reads CASSFSGYEQYF. The CDR3 bases are TGCGCCAGCAGCTTCTCTGGCTACGAGCAGTACTTC. Looking up the rest from reference TRBV5-1 and TRBJ2-7 gives the full variable domain: KAGVTQTPRYLIKTRGQQVTLSCSPISGHRSVSWYQQTPGQGLQFLFEYFSETQRNKGNFPGRFSGRQFSNSRSEMNVSTLELGDSALYLCASSFSGYEQYFGPGTRLTVT.

J is TRBJ2-1 and V is TRBV6-6, with D possibly TRBD2 on 6 matching bases. The CDR3 is 15 amino acids. Germline-derived CDR1 and CDR2 are MNHNY and SVGAGI (reference sequence). V was trimmed by 9 bases and J by 6 bases, leaving 21 bases between them. Here the CDR3 reads CASKLRESGTNEQFF. The CDR3, as DNA: TGTGCCAGTAAGTTACGGGAGTCAGGGACCAATGAGCAGTTCTTC.

The chain couples TRBV28 to TRBJ1-2, with a possible D match to TRBD1 (6 bases). Per germline, CDR1 MDHEN and CDR2 SYDVKM. Trimming left V 9 bases short and J 2 bases short, with 19 bases between. There are 15 residues in the CDR3. The CDR3 DNA sequence: TGTGCCAGTTGGACCGCAGGGGTGGAAAACTATGGCTACACCTTC. It codes for CASWTAGVENYGYTF.

The sample holds a few counts of this clone. The CDR3 loop is CASAGAGDGYTF. The CDR3 nucleotides are TGTGCCAGCGCAGGTGCAGGTGATGGCTACACCTTC. The chain combines TRBV27 with TRBJ1-2; no reliable D call. The CDR3 has 12 residues. Trimming stripped 8 bases from V and 6 bases from J, with 13 bases between. Per germline, CDR1 MNHEY and CDR2 SMNVEV (reference sequence).

The rearrangement uses TRBV29-1 and TRBJ2-1, with 7 bases aligning to TRBD1. Germline CDR1 SQVTM, CDR2 ANQGSEA. The CDR3 consists of 11 residues. V was clipped by 4 bases and J by 10 bases; unmatched bases: 4. CDR3: CSVGTGGEQFF. The CDR3 nucleotides are TGCAGCGTTGGGACAGGAGGAGAGCAGTTCTTC.

The V call is TRBV5-4, the J call TRBJ1-2; D might be TRBD1 (5 bases). Germline CDR1 SGHNT, CDR2 YYREEE (reference sequence). V was clipped by 0 bases and J by 0 bases, with 9 bases between them. The CDR3 extends over 15 amino acids. The CDR3 DNA reads as TGTGCCAGCAGCTTGGGACAGAGAGCTAACTATGGCTACACCTTC. Its protein product is CASSLGQRANYGYTF.

This clone was recorded only once. The rearrangement joins TRBV5-1 to TRBJ2-2; TRBD1 agrees at 9 bases. V shed 4 bases and J 4 bases; nucleotides not matched to a gene: 5. There are 15 residues in the CDR3. The V gene's germline CDR1 is SGHRS and CDR2 YFSETQ. This chain's CDR3 is CASSPQGAGTGELFF. CDR3 nucleotide sequence: TGCGCCAGCAGCCCACAGGGGGCCGGCACCGGGGAGCTGTTTTTT.

This chain's CDR3 is CASSLGGENEQFF. CDR3 sequence (DNA): TGTGCCAGCAGCTTAGGAGGGGAGAATGAGCAGTTCTTC. The V call is TRBV7-3, the J call TRBJ2-1, with D maybe TRBD2 (6 bases). The CDR3 sequence is 13 residues long. V was pared by 2 bases and J by 7 bases, with 9 bases between. Looked up from germline, CDR1 is SGHTA and CDR2 is FQGTGA.

CDR3 region: CAWSVSGGRSYGYTF. DNA for the CDR3: TGTGCCTGGAGTGTATCAGGGGGCCGTAGCTATGGCTACACCTTC. This chain links TRBV30 with TRBJ1-2; 8 nucleotides agree with TRBD1. Looked up from germline, CDR1 is GTSNPN and CDR2 is SVGIG (reference sequence). The CDR3 sequence is 15 residues long. Trimming took 0 bases from V and 4 from J; bases not matched to a gene: 7.

CDR3 sequence reads: CASSEYTGTSAIHEQYF. In DNA form, the CDR3 reads TGTGCCAGCAGTGAATATACCGGGACTAGCGCAATCCACGAGCAGTACTTC. The V and J genes are TRBV6-1 and TRBJ2-7; 10 bases agree with TRBD2. The CDR3 is 17 amino acids. The germline V gene has CDR1 MNHNS and CDR2 SASEGT. The J segment lost 5 bases and the V segment lost 2 bases, leaving 12 bases of the junction unmatched.

V gene TRBV27 combines with J gene TRBJ2-1, with 9 bases lining up with TRBD2. This CDR3 has 14 residues. With 3 bases clipped from V and 7 bases from J, the junction kept 4 bases outside the gene matches. Germline V gene sequence: CDR1 MNHEY, CDR2 SMNVEV (reference sequence). CDR3 nucleotide sequence: TGTGCCAGCAGTTTGGCGGGAGGGGGGAATGAGCAGTTCTTC. Protein product: CASSLAGGGNEQFF.

The chain carries TRBV4-2 and TRBJ1-4; D call uncertain. CDR1 is LGHNA and CDR2 is YNFKEQ in the germline V gene. The V and J ends lost 4 bases and 0 bases respectively, with 6 bases between them. The CDR3 is 14 residues long. CDR3 coding DNA: TGTGCCAGCAGCCCAGACACAACTAATGAAAAACTGTTTTTT. This encodes CASSPDTTNEKLFF.

J is TRBJ2-7 and V is TRBV20-1; no clear D. Germline V CDR1 and CDR2: DFQATT, SNEGSKA (reference sequence). The length of the CDR3 is 11 residues. CDR3 DNA: TGCAGCACTATAGTTCCCCACGAGCAGTACTTC. Amino acid sequence: CSTIVPHEQYF.

The chain is built from TRBV7-8 and TRBJ2-7, with 13 positions matching TRBD2. The V gene's germline CDR1 is SGHVS and CDR2 FQNEAQ. There are 15 residues in the CDR3. J gave up 2 bases and V 5 bases, and 3 bases lay outside the gene matches. In DNA form, the CDR3 reads TGTGCCAGCAGCCGAGGGACTAGCGGGGCCTACGAGCAGTACTTC. Its translation: CASSRGTSGAYEQYF. The full variable domain, completed using reference TRBV7-8 and TRBJ2-7, is GAGVSQSPRYKVAKRGQDVALRCDPISGHVSLFWYQQALGQGPEFLTYFQNEAQLDKSGLPSDRFFAERPEGSVSTLKIQRTQQEDSAVYLCASSRGTSGAYEQYFGPGTRLTVT.

This clone was observed a few times. The genes are TRBV18 and TRBJ2-7; 15 bases align to TRBD2. Germline trimming cut 4 bases from V and 6 bases from J; bases unmatched to any gene: 4. The CDR3 extends over 15 amino acids. CDR1 and CDR2 from the germline V gene are KGHSH and LQKENI. DNA of the CDR3: TGTGCCAGCTCACTGCCGGGACTAGCGGGAGGCGAGCAGTACTTC. It specifies CASSLPGLAGGEQYF.

This clone is a singleton in its sample. The CDR3 DNA is TGTGCCAGCAGAGGCCGTGACAGGGTCGAGCAGTACTTC. Translated: CASRGRDRVEQYF. The V call is TRBV27, the J call TRBJ2-7; 7 bases line up with TRBD1. Germline CDR1 is MNHEY and CDR2 is SMNVEV (reference sequence). The V segment lost 6 bases and the J segment 6 bases; nucleotides outside the gene matches: 8. The CDR3 has 13 residues.

CDR3 protein: CASSTLAGGANEQFF. In DNA, the CDR3 is TGTGCCAGCAGCACGCTAGCGGGAGGAGCCAATGAGCAGTTCTTC. The chain links TRBV21-1 to TRBJ2-1; the table gives TRBD2 as D, unverified against the DNA. TRBV21-1 corresponds to a pseudogene. The CDR3 contains 15 residues.

Of note for this clone: The identical CDR3 is also encoded by other nucleotide sequences in the sample. The rearrangement uses TRBV5-1 and TRBJ1-6; 7 nucleotides match TRBD1. This CDR3 has 15 residues. In germline, CDR1 is SGHRS, CDR2 YFSETQ. Germline trimming cut 0 bases from V and 7 bases from J; bases unmatched to any gene: 4. CDR3 sequence reads: CASSLEQGPNSPLHF. DNA of the CDR3: TGCGCCAGCAGCTTGGAACAGGGGCCCAATTCACCCCTCCACTTT.